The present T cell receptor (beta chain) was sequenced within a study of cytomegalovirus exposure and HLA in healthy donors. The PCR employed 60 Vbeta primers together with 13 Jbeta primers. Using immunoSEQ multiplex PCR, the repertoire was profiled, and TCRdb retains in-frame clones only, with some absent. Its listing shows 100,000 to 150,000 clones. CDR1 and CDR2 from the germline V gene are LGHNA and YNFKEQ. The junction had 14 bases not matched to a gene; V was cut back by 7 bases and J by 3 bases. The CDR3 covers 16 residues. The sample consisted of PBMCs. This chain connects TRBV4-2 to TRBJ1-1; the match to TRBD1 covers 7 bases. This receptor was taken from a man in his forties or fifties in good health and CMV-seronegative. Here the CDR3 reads CASTPPGTAADTEAFF. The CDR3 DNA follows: TGTGCCAGCACCCCACCGGGGACAGCCGCCGACACTGAAGCTTTCTTT.